Sequencing of this T cell receptor beta chain was carried out in a study of OX40 agonist ivuxolimab in advanced cancers. Findings of the study overall: Not determined was the antigen specificity of the expanded peripheral T cells. Researchers report that CD8+ T cells had, on average, more expanded clones than CD4+.

This clone was counted a few times. Its antigen is still unknown. Trimming at V came to 5 bases and at J to 5 bases, leaving 4 bases not matched to a gene. Germline CDR1 and CDR2: SGHTA and FQGNSA. The CDR3 is 14 residues long. Sequenced by immunoSEQ multiplex PCR; TCRdb stores in-frame clones only, minus some. The data show 70,000 to 90,000 clones, with roughly 90% seen just once and around 0.4% held by the top ten. Blood draws occurred at baseline, cycle 4 day 1, and cycle 7 day 1. The V call is TRBV7-2, the J call TRBJ2-5, with 11 bases aligning to TRBD2. The receptor comes from an adult with an advanced solid tumor such as melanoma, head and neck, liver or kidney cancer. Sequenced here: CD4+ or CD8+ T cells sorted from blood, sampled in a trial of the OX40 agonist ivuxolimab. The CDR3 sequence is CASSQIAGGETQYF. The CDR3 bases are TGTGCCAGCAGCCAGATAGCGGGAGGGGAGACCCAGTACTTC.